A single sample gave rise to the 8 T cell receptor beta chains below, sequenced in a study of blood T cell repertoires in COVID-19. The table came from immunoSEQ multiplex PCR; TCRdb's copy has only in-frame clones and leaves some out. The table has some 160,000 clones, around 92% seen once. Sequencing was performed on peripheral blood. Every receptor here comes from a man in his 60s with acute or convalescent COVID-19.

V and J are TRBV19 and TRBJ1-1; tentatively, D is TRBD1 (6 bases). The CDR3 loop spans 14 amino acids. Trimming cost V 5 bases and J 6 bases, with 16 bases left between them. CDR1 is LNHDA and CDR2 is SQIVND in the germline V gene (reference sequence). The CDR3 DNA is TGTGCCAGTAGTGGACAGTCTCCGGTCGCTGAAGCTTTCTTT. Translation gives CASSGQSPVAEAFF.

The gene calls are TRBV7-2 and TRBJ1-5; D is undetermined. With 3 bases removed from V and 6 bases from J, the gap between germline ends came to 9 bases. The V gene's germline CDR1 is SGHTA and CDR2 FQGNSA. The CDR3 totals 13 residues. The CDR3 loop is CASSFRGGQPQHF. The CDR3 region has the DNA TGTGCCAGCAGCTTTCGCGGTGGTCAGCCCCAGCATTTT.

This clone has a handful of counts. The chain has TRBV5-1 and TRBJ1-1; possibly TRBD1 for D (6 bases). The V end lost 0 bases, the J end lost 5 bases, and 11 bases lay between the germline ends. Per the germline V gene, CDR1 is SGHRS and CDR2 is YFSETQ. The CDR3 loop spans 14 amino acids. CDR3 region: CASSLEGVRTEAFF. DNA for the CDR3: TGCGCCAGCAGCTTGGAGGGGGTTAGAACTGAAGCTTTCTTT.

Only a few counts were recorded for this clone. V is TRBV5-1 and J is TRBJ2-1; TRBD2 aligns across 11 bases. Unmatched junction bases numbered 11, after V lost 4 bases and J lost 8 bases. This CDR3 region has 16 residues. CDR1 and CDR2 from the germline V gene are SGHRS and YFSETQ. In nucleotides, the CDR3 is TGCGCCAGCAGCCTGGGGTCTAGCGGGGGGAAAGATGAGCAGTTCTTC. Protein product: CASSLGSSGGKDEQFF. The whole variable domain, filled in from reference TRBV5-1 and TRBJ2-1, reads KAGVTQTPRYLIKTRGQQVTLSCSPISGHRSVSWYQQTPGQGLQFLFEYFSETQRNKGNFPGRFSGRQFSNSRSEMNVSTLELGDSALYLCASSLGSSGGKDEQFFGPGTRLTVL.

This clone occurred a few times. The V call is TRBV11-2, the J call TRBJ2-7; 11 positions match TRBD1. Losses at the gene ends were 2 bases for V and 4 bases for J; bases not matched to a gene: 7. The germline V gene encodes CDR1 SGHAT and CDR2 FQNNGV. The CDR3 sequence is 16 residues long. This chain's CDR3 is CASSLRAGTGGYEQYF. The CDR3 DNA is TGTGCCAGCAGCTTAAGGGCGGGGACAGGGGGATACGAGCAGTACTTC.

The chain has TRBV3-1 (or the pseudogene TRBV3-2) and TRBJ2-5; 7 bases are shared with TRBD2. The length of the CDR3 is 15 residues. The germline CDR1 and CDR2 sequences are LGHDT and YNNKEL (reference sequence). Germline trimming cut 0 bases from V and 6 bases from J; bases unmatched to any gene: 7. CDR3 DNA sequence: TGTGCCAGCAGCCAAGAGGGGGGGAGGAGAAAGACCCAGTACTTC. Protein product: CASSQEGGRRKTQYF.

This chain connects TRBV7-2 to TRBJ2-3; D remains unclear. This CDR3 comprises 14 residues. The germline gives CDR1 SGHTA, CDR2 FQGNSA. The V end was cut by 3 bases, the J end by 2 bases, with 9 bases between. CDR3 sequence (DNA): TGTGCCAGCAGCTTGCACTACAACACAGATACGCAGTATTTT. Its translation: CASSLHYNTDTQYF.

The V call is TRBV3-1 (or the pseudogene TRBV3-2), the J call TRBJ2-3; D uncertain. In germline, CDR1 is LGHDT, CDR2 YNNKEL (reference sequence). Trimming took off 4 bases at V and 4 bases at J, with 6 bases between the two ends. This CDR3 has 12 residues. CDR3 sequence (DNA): TGTGCCAGCAGCCCTCAGTCAGATACGCAGTATTTT. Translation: CASSPQSDTQYF.